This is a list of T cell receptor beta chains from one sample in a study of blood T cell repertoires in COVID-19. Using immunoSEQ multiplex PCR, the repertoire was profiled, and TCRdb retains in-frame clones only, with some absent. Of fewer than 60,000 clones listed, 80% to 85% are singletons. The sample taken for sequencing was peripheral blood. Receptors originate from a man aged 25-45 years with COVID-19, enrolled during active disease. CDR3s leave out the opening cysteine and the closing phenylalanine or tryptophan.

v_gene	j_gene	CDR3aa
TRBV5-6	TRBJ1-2	ASSYQGPGGYT
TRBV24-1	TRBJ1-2	ATSIGIGYGYT
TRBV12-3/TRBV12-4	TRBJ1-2	ASSLYRNYGYT
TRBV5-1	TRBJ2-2	ASSLVTGGGGELF
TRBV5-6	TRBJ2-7	ASSGGLAAYEQY
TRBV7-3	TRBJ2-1	ASSYGTSGRDEQF
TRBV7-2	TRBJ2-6	ASSQRGQGEAGANVLT
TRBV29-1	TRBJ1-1	SVEKGHAAF
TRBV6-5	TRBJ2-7	ASRMDSRGIEQY
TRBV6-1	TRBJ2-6	ASSVRVLNSGANVLT
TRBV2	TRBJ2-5	ASSDDATQETQY
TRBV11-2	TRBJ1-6	ASSLGRGRENSPLH
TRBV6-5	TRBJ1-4	ASRPGQEQEKLF
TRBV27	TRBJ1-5	ASSLKSGNQPQH
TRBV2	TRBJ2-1	AGTPDGAAYNEQF
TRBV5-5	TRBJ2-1	ASSLVGRISYNEQF
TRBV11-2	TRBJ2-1	ASLGQGAFNEQF
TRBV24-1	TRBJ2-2	ASWPGTGELF
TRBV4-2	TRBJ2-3	ASSQSTSGSGADTQY
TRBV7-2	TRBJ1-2	ASSLVRDYGYT
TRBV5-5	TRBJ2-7	ASRLFGGAEEQY
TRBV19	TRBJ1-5	ASSSRDITSNQPQH
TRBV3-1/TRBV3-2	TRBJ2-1	ASSQGTGIGNEQF
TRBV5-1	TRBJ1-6	ASSPETGRNSPLH
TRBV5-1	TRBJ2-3	ASSLGTSGTDTQY
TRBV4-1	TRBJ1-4	ASRLQGGEKLF
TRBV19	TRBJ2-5	ATQSGNQETQY
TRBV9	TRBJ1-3	ASSSTGLSGNTIY
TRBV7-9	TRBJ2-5	ASSLRTSGPQETQY
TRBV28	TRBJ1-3	ASSSLTLSGNTIY
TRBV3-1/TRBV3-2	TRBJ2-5	ASSSPGGTGQETQY
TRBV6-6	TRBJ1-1	ASSSARGNTEAF
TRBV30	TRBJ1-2	AWSVATGVSQDGYT
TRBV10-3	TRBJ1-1	AISYGPREAF
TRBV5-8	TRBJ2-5	ASSPGLAGDQETQY
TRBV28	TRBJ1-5	ASITGQGVQPQH
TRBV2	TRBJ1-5	ASRAEGSSNQPQH
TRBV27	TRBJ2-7	ASWGQDTSYEQY
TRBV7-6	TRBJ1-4	ASSLRDRRLNEKLF
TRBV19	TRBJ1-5	ASSIDGGSNQPQH
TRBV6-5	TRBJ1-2	ASSPRGGAGGYT
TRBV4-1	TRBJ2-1	ASSQGLAGGVNEQF
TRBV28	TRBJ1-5	ASSQRGQGRNQPQH
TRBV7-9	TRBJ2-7	ASSSLADEQY
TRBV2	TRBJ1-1	ASSLRGVNTEAF
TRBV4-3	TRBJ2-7	ASSPRAGPSYEQY
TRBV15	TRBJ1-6	ATSRDSGSPLH
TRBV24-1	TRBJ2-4	ATSEQGARGNIQY
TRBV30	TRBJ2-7	AWSVSTGNEQY
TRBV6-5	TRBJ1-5	ASSYSFYSNQPQH
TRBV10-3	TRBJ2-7	AADSLGEQY
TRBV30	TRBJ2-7	AWGGQGAYEQY
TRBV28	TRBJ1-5	ASSQQGVVRGNQPQH
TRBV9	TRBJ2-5	ASSVGPGQSQETQY
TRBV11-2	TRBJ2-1	ASSIHSGTGSYNEQF